A single sample gave rise to the 20 T cell receptor beta chains below, sequenced in a study of early T cells in non-severe SARS-CoV-2 infection. TCRdb independently ran MiXCR on the 5' RACE reads; one entry per CDR3 protein. The sample has approximately 52,000 distinct CDR3 sequences; under 15% are singletons. The sequenced sample was whole blood, obtained at baseline. All receptors derive from an adult who was a healthcare worker with PCR-confirmed SARS-CoV-2 infection or an uninfected control (not recorded which).

This clonotype was seen repeatedly, ten times or more. The CDR3 bases are TGTGCCAGCAGCGCGAGGGACAGGGTCGCCGAGCAGTACTTC. Translated, it gives CASSARDRVAEQYF. The chain couples TRBV7-3 to TRBJ2-7, with TRBD1 identical over 9 bases. V lost 5 bases to trimming and J lost 6 bases; unmatched junction nucleotides: 8. This CDR3 contains 14 residues. Germline V gives CDR1 SGHTA, CDR2 FQGTGA.

This clonotype was detected ten times or more. The chain recombines TRBV28 with TRBJ1-6; D gene uncertain. Germline lookup yields CDR1 MDHEN and CDR2 SYDVKM. The CDR3 sequence is 13 residues long. Trimming removed 7 bases at V and 4 bases at J, with 8 bases between. The CDR3 bases are TGTGCCAGCATCGGGGAGTATAATTCACCCCTCCACTTT. Protein: CASIGEYNSPLHF. Drawing the rest from reference TRBV28 and TRBJ1-6, the complete variable domain is DVKVTQSSRYLVKRTGEKVFLECVQDMDHENMFWYRQDPGLGLRLIYFSYDVKMKEKGDIPEGYSVSREKKERFSLILESASTNQTSMYLCASIGEYNSPLHFGNGTRLTVT.

This clonotype appeared many times. This chain joins TRBV11-2 and TRBJ1-1, with D perhaps matching TRBD1 (6 bases). Germline V gene data show CDR1 as SGHAT and CDR2 as FQNNGV. V was shortened by 5 bases and J by 6 bases, with 16 bases between the two germline ends. The CDR3 runs to 14 residues. CDR3 protein: CASSETGTSSEAFF. The CDR3 region has the DNA TGTGCCAGCAGCGAGACCGGGACATCATCTGAAGCTTTCTTT.

This clonotype was observed a few times. The chain recombines TRBV4-1 with TRBJ2-5, with 8 nucleotides matching TRBD1. V was pared by 1 base and J by 4 bases, with 2 bases of the junction left unmatched. From germline, CDR1 is MGHRA and CDR2 YSYEKL. This CDR3 contains 14 residues. The CDR3 region has the DNA TGCGCCAGCAGCCAAGCCGGGACAGGAGAGACCCAGTACTTC. It yields the protein CASSQAGTGETQYF.

This chain uses TRBV5-1 with TRBJ2-5; 7 nucleotides agree with TRBD1. The V gene's germline CDR1 is SGHRS and CDR2 YFSETQ. This CDR3 has 15 residues. V dropped 4 bases and J dropped 5; count of bases not matched to a gene: 11. This CDR3 reads CASSTSGRGYETQYF. The CDR3 DNA reads as TGCGCCAGCAGCACCTCCGGCAGGGGGTATGAGACCCAGTACTTC.

This clonotype has a count of ten or more. The chain joins TRBV5-1 to TRBJ2-5, with 9 bases that match TRBD2. The CDR3 has 16 amino acids. Germline CDR1 reads SGHRS; CDR2 reads YFSETQ. V shed 2 bases, J shed 3 bases, and the junction held 8 bases outside the gene matches. CDR3 residues: CASSFGRGGAEETQYF. The CDR3, as DNA: TGCGCCAGCAGCTTTGGTCGCGGGGGGGCCGAAGAGACCCAGTACTTC. Supplemented by reference TRBV5-1 and TRBJ2-5, the full variable domain reads KAGVTQTPRYLIKTRGQQVTLSCSPISGHRSVSWYQQTPGQGLQFLFEYFSETQRNKGNFPGRFSGRQFSNSRSEMNVSTLELGDSALYLCASSFGRGGAEETQYFGPGTRLLVL.

The V and J genes are TRBV5-4 and TRBJ2-1; tentatively, D is TRBD1 (5 bases). V dropped 9 bases and J dropped 1 base, with 8 bases sitting between them. Germline V gene lookup returns CDR1 SGHNT and CDR2 YYREEE (reference sequence). There are 12 residues in the CDR3. This CDR3 reads CATKGSYNEQFF. DNA of the CDR3: TGTGCCACAAAGGGGTCCTACAATGAGCAGTTCTTC. The complete variable domain, with remaining parts taken from reference TRBV5-4 and TRBJ2-1, reads ETGVTQSPTHLIKTRGQQVTLRCSSQSGHNTVSWYQQALGQGPQFIFQYYREEENGRGNFPPRFSGLQFPNYSSELNVNALELDDSALYLCATKGSYNEQFFGPGTRLTVL.

The chain couples TRBV4-1 to TRBJ2-7; no clear D gene. Germline loops: CDR1 MGHRA, CDR2 YSYEKL. V was clipped by 1 base and J by 3 bases, with 16 bases between them. This CDR3 comprises 16 residues. The CDR3: CASSQVDMGFIYEQYF. The CDR3 coding sequence is TGCGCCAGCAGCCAAGTAGATATGGGGTTTATCTACGAGCAGTACTTC.

The table lists this clonotype with a few counts. This chain connects TRBV3-1 to TRBJ2-7, with D uncertain. Germline assignment: CDR1 LGHDT and CDR2 YNNKEL (reference sequence). V shed 2 bases and J shed 3 bases, with 5 bases lying between them. The CDR3 has 12 amino acids. CDR3 bases: TGTGCCAGCAGCCAATTCGACTACGAGCAGTACTTC. This encodes CASSQFDYEQYF.

The sample holds a few counts of this clonotype. The chain uses TRBV20-1 and TRBJ2-7; D is ambiguous. Trimming took off 6 bases at V and 7 bases at J, with 4 bases between the two ends. CDR1 is DFQATT and CDR2 is SNEGSKA in the germline V gene (reference sequence). The CDR3 covers 8 residues. This CDR3 reads CSAREQYF. CDR3 DNA: TGCAGTGCCAGGGAGCAGTACTTC.

This clonotype was detected only a few times. This rearrangement joins TRBV11-2 to TRBJ2-7; 9 bases fit TRBD1. The CDR3 consists of 15 residues. Germline trimming cut 1 base from V and 2 bases from J; bases unmatched to any gene: 3. CDR1 is SGHAT, CDR2 FQNNGV, per germline. Here the CDR3 DNA reads TGTGCCAGCAGCTTAGGTGGGACAGGGCCCTACGAGCAGTACTTC. It is translated as CASSLGGTGPYEQYF.

This clonotype was detected only once. The CDR3 nucleotides read TGTGCCAGCAGCTCGGCGAGCGGGAGTGGGCAGTTCTTC. Encoded protein: CASSSASGSGQFF. J is TRBJ2-1 and V is TRBV7-9; 8 bases fit TRBD2. There are 13 residues in the CDR3. The V gene end was trimmed by 4 bases and the J gene end by 12 bases; junction bases not matched to a gene: 8. The germline V gene encodes CDR1 SEHNR and CDR2 FQNEAQ (reference sequence).

This clonotype came up a few times. This chain links TRBV12-3 or TRBV12-4 with TRBJ2-5; perhaps TRBD1 as D (6 bases). V was trimmed by 0 bases and J by 2 bases, leaving 10 bases between them. This CDR3 region has 15 residues. The CDR3: CASSLALGTQETQYF. CDR3 nucleotide sequence: TGTGCCAGCAGTTTAGCGCTGGGGACACAAGAGACCCAGTACTTC.

The chain couples TRBV6-5 to TRBJ1-6, with D unclear. Germline V gene lookup returns CDR1 MNHEY and CDR2 SVGAGI. The CDR3 extends over 12 amino acids. The ends were cut back, 2 bases at V and 9 bases at J, with 5 bases in the middle. DNA for the CDR3: TGTGCCAGCAGTTACGGGGTTTCACCCCTCCACTTT. The encoded protein is CASSYGVSPLHF.

In this sample, this clonotype turned up a few times. This chain links TRBV9 with TRBJ2-1; perhaps TRBD2 as D (5 bases). Trimming cost V 6 bases and J 3 bases, with 13 bases left between them. Germline V CDR1 and CDR2: SGDLS, YYNGEE. The CDR3 sequence is 14 residues long. CDR3 loop: CASTPSSIYNEQFF. The CDR3 coding sequence is TGTGCCAGCACTCCTAGCTCGATCTACAATGAGCAGTTCTTC.

The V and J genes are TRBV6-6 and TRBJ2-7, with 8 bases lining up with TRBD1. This CDR3 has 16 amino acids. With V trimmed by 6 bases and J by 4 bases, 14 bases remained unmatched. From germline, CDR1 is MNHNY and CDR2 SVGAGI (reference sequence). The CDR3 region is CASRGPPRTGSYEQYF. The CDR3, as DNA: TGTGCCAGCAGGGGCCCCCCGAGGACAGGGTCTTACGAGCAGTACTTC.

This clonotype was recorded a few times. The gene calls are TRBV27 and TRBJ2-7; TRBD1 aligns across 8 bases. The CDR3 consists of 15 residues. Germline V gene sequence: CDR1 MNHEY, CDR2 SMNVEV (reference sequence). V shed 5 bases, J shed 6 bases, and the junction held 12 bases outside the gene matches. CDR3 protein: CASSGRGRGRGEQYF. In nucleotides, the CDR3 is TGTGCCAGCAGTGGAAGGGGCAGGGGGCGAGGCGAGCAGTACTTC.

This clonotype was seen ten or more times. The V call is TRBV5-1, the J call TRBJ2-7; D gene ambiguous. Germline CDR1 is SGHRS and CDR2 is YFSETQ. Trimming pared 4 bases from V and 4 bases from J, leaving 9 bases between. The CDR3 spans 12 residues. CDR3 DNA sequence: TGCGCCAGCAGCCCCATGGGTTACGAGCAGTACTTC. It codes for CASSPMGYEQYF.

The rearrangement uses TRBV7-2 and TRBJ1-3, with 7 bases aligning to TRBD1. This CDR3 has 15 residues. V was pared by 2 bases and J by 1 base, with 2 bases of the junction left unmatched. The germline V gene has CDR1 SGHTA and CDR2 FQGNSA. CDR3 protein: CASSLRDSSGNTIYF. The DNA of the CDR3 is TGTGCCAGCAGCTTAAGGGACAGTTCTGGAAACACCATATATTTT.

J is TRBJ2-1 and V is TRBV12-3 or TRBV12-4; the D gene could be TRBD1 or TRBD2 (5 bases each). The CDR3 covers 12 residues. Trimming took off 6 bases at V and 9 bases at J, with 12 bases between the two ends. The CDR3 sequence is CASRPEGSEQFF. CDR3 bases: TGTGCCAGCAGGCCAGAGGGGAGTGAGCAGTTCTTC.